This section outlines one T cell receptor (beta chain) sequence together with its context. Its antigen is unknown. Using immunoSEQ multiplex PCR, the repertoire was profiled, and TCRdb retains in-frame clones only, with some absent. Of tens of thousands of clones in the sample, 75% to 95% are singletons; the top ten hold more than 5.5%. Germline values: CDR1 SGHNT, CDR2 YENEEA. The CDR3 totals 13 residues. Trimming pared 1 base from V and 4 bases from J, leaving 7 bases between. This sample stems from a study of OX40 agonist ivuxolimab in advanced cancers. General study points: Low normalized T-cell clonal expansion was also seen in some nonresponders. The study found that CD8+ T cells averaged more expanded clones than CD4+. At doses 0.1 to 3.0 mg/kg, CD4+ and CD8+ clones expanded.

The gene calls are TRBV11-3 and TRBJ2-5, with D possibly matching TRBD1 (5 bases). The clonotype comes from an adult with an advanced solid tumor such as melanoma, head and neck, liver or kidney cancer. The source material was CD4+ or CD8+ T cells sorted from blood, sampled in a trial of the OX40 agonist ivuxolimab. The CDR3 nucleotides are TGTGCCAGCAGCTTAGGCCAGGGAGAGACCCAGTACTTC. Its protein is CASSLGQGETQYF.